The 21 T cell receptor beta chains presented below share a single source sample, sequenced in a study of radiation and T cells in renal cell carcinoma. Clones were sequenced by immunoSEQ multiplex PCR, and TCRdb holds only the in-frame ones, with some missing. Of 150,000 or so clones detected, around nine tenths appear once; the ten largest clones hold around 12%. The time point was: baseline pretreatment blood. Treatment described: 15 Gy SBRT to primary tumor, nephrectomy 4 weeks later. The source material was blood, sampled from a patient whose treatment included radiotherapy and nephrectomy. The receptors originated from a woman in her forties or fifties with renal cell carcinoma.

The CDR3 is CASSLQTGGLSTDTQYF. The CDR3 DNA follows: TGTGCCAGCAGCTTACAGACGGGCGGCTTAAGTACAGATACGCAGTATTTT. The chain couples TRBV7-3 to TRBJ2-3; D not resolved. CDR3 size: 17 residues. Germline lookup yields CDR1 SGHTA and CDR2 FQGTGA. Trimming left V 2 bases short and J 3 bases short, with 18 bases between.

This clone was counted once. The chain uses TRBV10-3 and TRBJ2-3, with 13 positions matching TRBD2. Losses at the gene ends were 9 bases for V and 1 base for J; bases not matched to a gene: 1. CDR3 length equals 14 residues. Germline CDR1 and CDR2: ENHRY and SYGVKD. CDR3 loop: CAIGLAGGTDTQYF. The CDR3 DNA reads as TGTGCCATAGGACTAGCGGGGGGCACAGATACGCAGTATTTT.

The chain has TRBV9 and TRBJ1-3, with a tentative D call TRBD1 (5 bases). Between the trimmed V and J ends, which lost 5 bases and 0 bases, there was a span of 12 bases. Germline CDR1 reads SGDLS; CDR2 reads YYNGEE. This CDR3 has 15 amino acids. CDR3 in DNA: TGTGCCAGCAGTCCTAGGGGTCTCTCTGGAAACACCATATATTTT. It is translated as CASSPRGLSGNTIYF.

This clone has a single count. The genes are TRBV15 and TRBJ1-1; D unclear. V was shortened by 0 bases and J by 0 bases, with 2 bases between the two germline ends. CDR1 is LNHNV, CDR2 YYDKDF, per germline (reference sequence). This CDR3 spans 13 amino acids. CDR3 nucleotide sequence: TGTGCCACCAGCAGAGAAGTGAACACTGAAGCTTTCTTT. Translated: CATSREVNTEAFF.

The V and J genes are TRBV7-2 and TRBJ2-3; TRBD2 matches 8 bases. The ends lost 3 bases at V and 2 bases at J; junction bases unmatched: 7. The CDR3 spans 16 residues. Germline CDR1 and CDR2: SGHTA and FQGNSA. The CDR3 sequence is CASSFNRGGFTDTQYF. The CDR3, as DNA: TGTGCCAGCAGCTTTAATCGGGGGGGGTTCACAGATACGCAGTATTTT.

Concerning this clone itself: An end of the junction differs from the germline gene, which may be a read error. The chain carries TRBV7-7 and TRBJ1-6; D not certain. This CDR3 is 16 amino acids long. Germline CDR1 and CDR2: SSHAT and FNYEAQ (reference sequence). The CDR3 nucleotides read TGTGCTAGCAGCTTAGACGGGTCGGCGCATAATTCACCCCTCCACTTT. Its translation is CASSLDGSAHNSPLHF. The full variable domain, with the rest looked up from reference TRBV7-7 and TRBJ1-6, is GAGVSQSPRYKVTKRGQDVTLRCDPISSHATLYWYQQALGQGPEFLTYFNYEAQPDKSGLPSDRFSAERPEGSISTLTIQRTEQRDSAMYRCASSLDGSAHNSPLHFGNGTRLTVT.

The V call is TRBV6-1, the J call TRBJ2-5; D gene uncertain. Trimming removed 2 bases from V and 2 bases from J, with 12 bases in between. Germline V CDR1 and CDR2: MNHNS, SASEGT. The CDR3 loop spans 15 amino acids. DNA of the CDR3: TGTGCCAGCAGTGAACAGGCCAGGATTCAAGAGACCCAGTACTTC. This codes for CASSEQARIQETQYF.

In DNA form, the CDR3 reads TGTGCCTGGAGTCCTCAGGGAGGTGAGCAGTACTTC. Amino acids: CAWSPQGGEQYF. The chain couples TRBV30 to TRBJ2-7; weak D call: TRBD2 (6 bases). The CDR3 totals 12 residues. Trimming took 2 bases from V and 7 from J, leaving 12 bases between them. Germline V lookup: CDR1 GTSNPN, CDR2 SVGIG (reference sequence). Variable domain in full (rest from reference TRBV30 and TRBJ2-7): SQTIHQWPATLVQPVGSPLSLECTVEGTSNPNLYWYRQAAGRGLQLLFYSVGIGQISSEVPQNLSASRPQDRQFILSSKKLLLSDSGFYLCAWSPQGGEQYFGPGTRLTVT.

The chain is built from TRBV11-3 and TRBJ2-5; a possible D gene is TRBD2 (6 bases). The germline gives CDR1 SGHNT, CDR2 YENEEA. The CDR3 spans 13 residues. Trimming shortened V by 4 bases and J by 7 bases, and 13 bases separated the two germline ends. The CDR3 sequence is CASSSLAYGTQYF. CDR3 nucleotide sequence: TGTGCCAGCAGCTCCCTAGCGTACGGGACCCAGTACTTC.

The CDR3 is CASSQEGVAGGAETQYF. The DNA of the CDR3 is TGCGCCAGCAGCCAAGAAGGTGTCGCGGGGGGGGCAGAGACCCAGTACTTC. The chain couples TRBV4-3 to TRBJ2-5, with 9 nucleotides matching TRBD2. The CDR3 spans 17 residues. CDR1 and CDR2 (germline): LGHNA, YSLEER. V was clipped by 0 bases and J by 4 bases; unmatched bases: 9.

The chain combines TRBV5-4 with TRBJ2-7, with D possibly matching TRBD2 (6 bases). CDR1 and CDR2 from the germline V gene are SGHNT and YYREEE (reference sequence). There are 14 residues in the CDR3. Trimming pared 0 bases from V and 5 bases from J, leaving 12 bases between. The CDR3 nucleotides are TGTGCCAGCAGCTTGGGTCGGGGGTTCCACGAGCAGTACTTC. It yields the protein CASSLGRGFHEQYF.

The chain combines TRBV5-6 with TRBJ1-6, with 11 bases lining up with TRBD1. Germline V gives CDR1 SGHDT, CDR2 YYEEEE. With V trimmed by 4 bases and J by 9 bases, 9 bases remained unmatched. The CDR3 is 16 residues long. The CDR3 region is CASSGDRGAVFSPLHF. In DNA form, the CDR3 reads TGTGCCAGCAGCGGGGACAGGGGGGCGGTTTTTTCACCCCTCCACTTT. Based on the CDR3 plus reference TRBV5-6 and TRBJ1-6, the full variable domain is DAGVTQSPTHLIKTRGQQVTLRCSPKSGHDTVSWYQQALGQGPQFIFQYYEEEERQRGNFPDRFSGHQFPNYSSELNVNALLLGDSALYLCASSGDRGAVFSPLHFGNGTRLTVT.

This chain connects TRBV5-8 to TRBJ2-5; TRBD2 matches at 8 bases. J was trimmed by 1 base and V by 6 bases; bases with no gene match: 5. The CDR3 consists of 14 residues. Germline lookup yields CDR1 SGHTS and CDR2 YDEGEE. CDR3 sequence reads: CASTGGGLQETQYF. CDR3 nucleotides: TGTGCCAGCACCGGCGGGGGGCTCCAAGAGACCCAGTACTTC.

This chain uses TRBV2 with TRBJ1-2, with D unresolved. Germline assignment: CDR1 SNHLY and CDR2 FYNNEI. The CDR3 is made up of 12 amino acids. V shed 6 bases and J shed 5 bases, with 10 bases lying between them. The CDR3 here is CASSATSYGYTF. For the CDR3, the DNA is TGTGCCAGCAGCGCAACAAGTTATGGCTACACCTTC.

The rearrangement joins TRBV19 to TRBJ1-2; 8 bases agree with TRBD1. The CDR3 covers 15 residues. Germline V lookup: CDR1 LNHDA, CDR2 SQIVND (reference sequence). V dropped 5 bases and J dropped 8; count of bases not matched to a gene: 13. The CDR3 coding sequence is TGTGCCAGTAGTGTTCCGGGACAGGTTTCAGGAGGCTACACCTTC. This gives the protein CASSVPGQVSGGYTF.

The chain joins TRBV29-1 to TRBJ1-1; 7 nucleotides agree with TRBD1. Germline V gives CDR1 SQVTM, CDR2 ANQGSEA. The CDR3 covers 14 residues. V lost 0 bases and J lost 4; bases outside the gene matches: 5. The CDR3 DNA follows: TGCAGCGTTGAAGAAAGACAGGGCGGCACTGAAGCTTTCTTT. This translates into CSVEERQGGTEAFF.

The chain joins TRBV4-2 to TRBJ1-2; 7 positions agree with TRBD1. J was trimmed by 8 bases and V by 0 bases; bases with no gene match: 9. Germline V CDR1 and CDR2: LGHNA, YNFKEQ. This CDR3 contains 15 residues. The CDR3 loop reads CASSQERGGSEGYTF. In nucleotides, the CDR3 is TGTGCCAGCAGCCAAGAAAGAGGGGGCTCCGAAGGCTACACCTTC.

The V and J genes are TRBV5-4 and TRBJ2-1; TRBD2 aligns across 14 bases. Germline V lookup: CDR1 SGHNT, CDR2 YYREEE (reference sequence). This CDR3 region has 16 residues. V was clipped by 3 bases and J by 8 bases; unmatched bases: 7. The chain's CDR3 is CASSSGLAGVLDEQFF. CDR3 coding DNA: TGTGCCAGCAGCTCGGGACTAGCGGGGGTTTTGGATGAGCAGTTCTTC.

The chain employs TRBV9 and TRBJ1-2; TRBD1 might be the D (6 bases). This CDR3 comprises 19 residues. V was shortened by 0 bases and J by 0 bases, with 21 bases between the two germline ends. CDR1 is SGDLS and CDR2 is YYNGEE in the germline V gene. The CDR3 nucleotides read TGTGCCAGCAGCGTAGCAACATGGGGACAAGGGAAGCCTAACTATGGCTACACCTTC. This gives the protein CASSVATWGQGKPNYGYTF.

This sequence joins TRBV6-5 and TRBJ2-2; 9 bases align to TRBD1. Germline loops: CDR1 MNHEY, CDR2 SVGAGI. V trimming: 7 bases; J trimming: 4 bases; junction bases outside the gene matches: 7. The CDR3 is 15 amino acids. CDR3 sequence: CASKRDRVITGELFF. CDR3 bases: TGTGCCAGCAAACGGGACAGGGTAATCACCGGGGAGCTGTTTTTT.

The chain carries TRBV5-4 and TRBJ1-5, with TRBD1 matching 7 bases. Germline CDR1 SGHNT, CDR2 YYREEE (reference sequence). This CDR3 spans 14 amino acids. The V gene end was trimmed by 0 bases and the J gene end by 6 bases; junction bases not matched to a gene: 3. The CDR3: CASSLGGDSQPQHF. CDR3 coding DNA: TGTGCCAGCAGCTTGGGAGGGGACAGTCAGCCCCAGCATTTT. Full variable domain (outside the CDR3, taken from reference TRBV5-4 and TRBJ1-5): ETGVTQSPTHLIKTRGQQVTLRCSSQSGHNTVSWYQQALGQGPQFIFQYYREEENGRGNFPPRFSGLQFPNYSSELNVNALELDDSALYLCASSLGGDSQPQHFGDGTRLSIL.